This T cell receptor beta chain was sequenced during a study of OX40 agonist ivuxolimab in advanced cancers. Deletions cut 0 bases from V and 1 base from J, with 9 bases between. Germline V gene data show CDR1 as SGHTA and CDR2 as FQGNSA. This CDR3 is built from 15 residues. Only in-frame clones appear in the TCRdb table, and some are missing; sequencing was by immunoSEQ multiplex PCR. The sample carries approximately 94,000 clones, around 80% recorded once. The chain uses TRBV7-2 and TRBJ2-5; D is perhaps TRBD1 (6 bases). The sample consisted of CD4+ or CD8+ T cells sorted from blood, taken in a trial of the OX40 agonist ivuxolimab. The receptor's source is an adult with an advanced solid tumor such as melanoma, head and neck, liver or kidney cancer. In nucleotides, the CDR3 is TGTGCCAGCAGCTTAGCGGGGACACCCCAAGAGACCCAGTACTTC. The encoded protein is CASSLAGTPQETQYF.